The 20 T cell receptor beta chains below come from one sample, sequenced in a study of T cell responses to AZD1222 COVID-19 vaccine. Sequencing was performed with immunoSEQ multiplex PCR; in TCRdb, only in-frame clones are kept and a portion is missing. The top ten clones hold about 8% of a sample with 20,000 to 30,000 clones, approximately 86% of them seen once. The source was peripheral blood, collected 28 days after the second AZD1222 dose. The receptors shown here come from an adult who received the AZD1222 COVID-19 vaccine.

This clone was detected only once. The rearrangement uses TRBV5-1 and TRBJ2-1, with 8 bases that match TRBD1. The CDR3 is 14 residues long. CDR1 and CDR2 from the germline V gene are SGHRS and YFSETQ. The V and J ends lost 3 bases and 6 bases, in that order; junction bases with no gene match: 5. The CDR3 protein is CASSSQGAGNEQFF. Written as DNA, the CDR3 is TGCGCCAGCAGCTCCCAGGGGGCGGGCAATGAGCAGTTCTTC.

In its sample, this clone was seen a few times. V is TRBV5-1 and J is TRBJ2-1, with 12 positions matching TRBD2. With V trimmed by 2 bases and J by 4 bases, 4 bases remained unmatched. Germline V CDR1 and CDR2: SGHRS, YFSETQ. The CDR3 runs to 16 residues. In DNA form, the CDR3 reads TGCGCCAGCAGCTTAAGGACTAGCGGGGTTTACAATGAGCAGTTCTTC. Amino acids: CASSLRTSGVYNEQFF. Filled out from reference TRBV5-1 and TRBJ2-1, the complete variable domain reads KAGVTQTPRYLIKTRGQQVTLSCSPISGHRSVSWYQQTPGQGLQFLFEYFSETQRNKGNFPGRFSGRQFSNSRSEMNVSTLELGDSALYLCASSLRTSGVYNEQFFGPGTRLTVL.

The genes are TRBV10-2 and TRBJ1-2; D is unresolved. The CDR3 runs to 13 residues. The V gene's germline CDR1 is WSHSY and CDR2 SAAADI. V was trimmed by 4 bases and J by 0 bases, leaving 6 bases between them. The CDR3 DNA reads TGCGCCAGCAGTGCACAGTCTAACTATGGCTACACCTTC. Translation gives CASSAQSNYGYTF.

For the CDR3, the DNA is TGTGCCAGCTCGCCGGGACCACAGGGGAACTATGGCTACACCTTC. It translates to CASSPGPQGNYGYTF. The chain links TRBV18 to TRBJ1-2; 7 bases agree with TRBD1. The CDR3 runs to 15 residues. Trimming cost V 6 bases and J 2 bases; bases outside gene matches: 9. In germline, CDR1 is KGHSH, CDR2 LQKENI.

For this clone: The junction does not match germline at one end; this may be a read error. The chain couples TRBV27 to TRBJ2-3, with 8 bases fitting TRBD2. This CDR3 contains 14 residues. Per the germline V gene, CDR1 is MNHEY and CDR2 is SMNVEV (reference sequence). CDR3: CASSTWTSTDTQYF. The CDR3 DNA sequence: TGTGCCAGCAGTACCTGGACTAGCACCGATACGCAGTATTTT.

The genes are TRBV2 and TRBJ2-2; the D gene is possibly TRBD1 (6 bases). The CDR3 sequence is 14 residues long. Trimming shortened V by 3 bases and J by 5 bases, and 10 bases separated the two germline ends. Germline loops: CDR1 SNHLY, CDR2 FYNNEI. The CDR3 loop is CASSENRDTGELFF. Written as DNA, the CDR3 is TGTGCCAGCAGTGAGAACAGGGATACCGGGGAGCTGTTTTTT.

CDR3 residues: CAISESPGQHNTQYF. The DNA of the CDR3 is TGTGCCATCAGTGAGTCCCCGGGACAGCATAATACGCAGTATTTT. The chain recombines TRBV10-3 with TRBJ2-3; TRBD1 agrees at 7 bases. After removal of 0 bases from V and 7 bases from J, the junction contained 7 bases not matched to a gene. Germline CDR1 ENHRY, CDR2 SYGVKD. This CDR3 comprises 15 residues.

This chain joins TRBV11-1 and TRBJ2-1; TRBD2 agrees at 7 bases. The CDR3 loop spans 15 amino acids. Germline V gives CDR1 SGHAT, CDR2 FQDESV (reference sequence). Trimming removed 1 base from V and 1 base from J; junction bases left unmatched: 1. The CDR3 nucleotides read TGTGCCAGCAGCTTAGTGCGGGGGTCCTACAATGAGCAGTTCTTC. Its protein is CASSLVRGSYNEQFF.

The V call is TRBV23-1, the J call TRBJ2-7; TRBD1 matches at 8 bases. Being an ORF, TRBV23-1 has a function that is uncertain. The length of the CDR3 is 14 residues. The ends lost 8 bases at V and 7 bases at J; junction bases unmatched: 13. CDR3 DNA sequence: TGCGCCAGCGGCCCTCGGACAGGGATAAAGGAGCAGTACTTC. Protein sequence: CASGPRTGIKEQYF.

V and J are TRBV27 and TRBJ1-1, with a tentative D call TRBD1 (5 bases). In germline, CDR1 is MNHEY, CDR2 SMNVEV (reference sequence). CDR3 length: 14 amino acids. Trimming removed 0 bases from V and 5 bases from J, with 10 bases in between. The CDR3 loop is CASSLSGVGTEAFF. CDR3 DNA: TGTGCCAGCAGTTTATCAGGGGTAGGGACTGAAGCTTTCTTT.

The chain has TRBV3-1 (or the pseudogene TRBV3-2) and TRBJ2-7; no clear D gene. Looked up from germline, CDR1 is LGHDT and CDR2 is YNNKEL (reference sequence). With 0 bases removed from V and 1 base from J, the gap between germline ends came to 10 bases. The CDR3 totals 15 residues. The CDR3 protein is CASSQDRGESYEQYF. The CDR3 region has the DNA TGTGCCAGCAGCCAAGATCGTGGCGAATCCTACGAGCAGTACTTC.

This clone was detected once. CDR3 sequence: CASSFRDRGVGYTF. CDR3 coding DNA: TGTGCCAGCAGCTTCCGGGACAGGGGAGTTGGCTACACCTTC. The genes are TRBV7-2 and TRBJ1-2; 10 nucleotides match TRBD1. V lost 3 bases to trimming and J lost 7 bases; unmatched junction nucleotides: 5. Looked up from germline, CDR1 is SGHTA and CDR2 is FQGNSA. CDR3 length: 14 amino acids. The full variable domain, rest sourced from reference TRBV7-2 and TRBJ1-2, is GAGVSQSPSNKVTEKGKDVELRCDPISGHTALYWYRQSLGQGLEFLIYFQGNSAPDKSGLPSDRFSAERTGGSVSTLTIQRTQQEDSAVYLCASSFRDRGVGYTFGSGTRLTVV.

The rearrangement uses TRBV15 and TRBJ2-7; D not certain. Germline V gives CDR1 LNHNV, CDR2 YYDKDF (reference sequence). V was trimmed by 1 base and J by 3 bases, leaving 10 bases between them. This CDR3 comprises 14 residues. The CDR3 sequence is CATSRGMGNYEQYF. CDR3 nucleotides: TGTGCCACCAGCAGAGGTATGGGGAACTACGAGCAGTACTTC.

The chain is built from TRBV28 and TRBJ2-2, with TRBD1 as a possible D gene (6 bases). V lost 7 bases and J 4 bases, leaving 13 bases between the germline ends. The CDR3 spans 14 residues. The germline CDR1 and CDR2 sequences are MDHEN and SYDVKM. CDR3 sequence reads: CASTPGHLTGELFF. CDR3 nucleotides: TGTGCCAGCACACCGGGACACCTCACCGGGGAGCTGTTTTTT. The complete variable domain, with remaining parts taken from reference TRBV28 and TRBJ2-2, reads DVKVTQSSRYLVKRTGEKVFLECVQDMDHENMFWYRQDPGLGLRLIYFSYDVKMKEKGDIPEGYSVSREKKERFSLILESASTNQTSMYLCASTPGHLTGELFFGEGSRLTVL.

The V call is TRBV18, the J call TRBJ1-3; weak D call: TRBD1 (5 bases). Germline V gene lookup returns CDR1 KGHSH and CDR2 LQKENI. V lost 3 bases, J lost 0 bases, and 6 bases lay in between. This CDR3 has 14 residues. CDR3 in amino acids: CASSPDTSGNTIYF. Here the CDR3 DNA reads TGTGCCAGCTCACCGGACACCTCTGGAAACACCATATATTTT.

In its sample, this clone was seen a few times. The chain links TRBV18 to TRBJ1-1; D gene ambiguous. This CDR3 spans 14 amino acids. Trimming stripped 3 bases from V and 4 bases from J, with 12 bases between. Germline values: CDR1 KGHSH, CDR2 LQKENI. The CDR3 DNA follows: TGTGCCAGCTCACCTAATCCCCTTGGCACTGAAGCTTTCTTT. It translates to CASSPNPLGTEAFF.

This clone is a singleton in its sample. Relative to the germline gene, one junction end is altered; a read error may explain this. The chain has TRBV27 and TRBJ1-2; D remains ambiguous. Germline CDR1 is MNHEY and CDR2 is SMNVEV (reference sequence). The CDR3 loop spans 13 amino acids. Written as DNA, the CDR3 is TGCCACCACCCGGGATACGTTAACTATGGCTACACCTTC. This gives the protein CHHPGYVNYGYTF.

The sample holds one count of this clone. The genes are TRBV6-4 and TRBJ2-1; the match to TRBD2 covers 9 bases. The CDR3 length is 14 residues. CDR1 is MRHNA, CDR2 SNTAGT, per germline. With 2 bases clipped from V and 7 bases from J, the junction kept 3 bases outside the gene matches. CDR3 protein: CASSDGGGANEQFF. In DNA form, the CDR3 reads TGTGCCAGCAGTGACGGCGGGGGGGCTAATGAGCAGTTCTTC.

The genes are TRBV28 and TRBJ1-1; unclear D gene. Germline V gene lookup returns CDR1 MDHEN and CDR2 SYDVKM. CDR3 length: 15 residues. V was pared by 1 base and J by 2 bases, with 11 bases between. CDR3 protein: CASSLFLTLNTEAFF. CDR3 coding DNA: TGTGCCAGCAGTTTATTTCTAACGCTAAACACTGAAGCTTTCTTT.

The genes are TRBV7-3 and TRBJ1-1, with a possible D match to TRBD1 (5 bases). CDR3 length: 14 residues. Germline V CDR1 and CDR2: SGHTA, FQGTGA. Trimming took off 2 bases at V and 7 bases at J, with 14 bases between the two ends. For the CDR3, the DNA is TGTGCCAGCAGCTTAGGGGGTCCCTCCAATGAAGCTTTCTTT. It is translated as CASSLGGPSNEAFF.